The T cell receptor (beta chain) described here comes from a study of T cell changes during pregnancy in multiple sclerosis. The ends were cut back, 4 bases at V and 5 bases at J, with 11 bases in the middle. This CDR3 is 13 amino acids long. CDR1 and CDR2 (germline): LNHDA, SQIVND (reference sequence). The assay was immunoSEQ multiplex PCR, and TCRdb's table has in-frame clones only and misses some. The data show about 100,000 clones, with around 93% seen just once and over 0.85% held by the top ten. The rearrangement uses TRBV19 and TRBJ2-5; TRBD2 is a possible D gene (6 bases). This specimen consisted of peripheral blood, obtained after pregnancy. This receptor was identified in a female donor with multiple sclerosis, enrolled in a pregnancy study. The CDR3 spells CASSRRVVETQYF. Written as DNA, the CDR3 is TGTGCCAGTAGTAGGAGGGTGGTGGAGACCCAGTACTTC.